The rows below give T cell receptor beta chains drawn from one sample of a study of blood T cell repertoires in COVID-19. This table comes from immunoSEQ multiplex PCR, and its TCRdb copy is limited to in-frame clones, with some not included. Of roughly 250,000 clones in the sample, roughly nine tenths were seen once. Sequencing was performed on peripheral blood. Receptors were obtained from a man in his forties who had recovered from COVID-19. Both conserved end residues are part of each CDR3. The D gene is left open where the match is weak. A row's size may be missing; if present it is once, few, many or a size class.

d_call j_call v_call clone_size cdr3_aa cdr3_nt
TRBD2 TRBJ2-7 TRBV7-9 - CASSSGLAGSYEQYF TGTGCCAGCAGCTCGGGACTAGCGGGATCCTACGAGCAGTACTTC
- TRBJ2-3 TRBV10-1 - CASSEQPGTQYF TGCGCCAGCAGTGAGCAGCCAGGGACGCAGTATTTT
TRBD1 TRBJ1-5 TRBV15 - CATSRASGTGSRPQHF TGTGCCACCAGCAGAGCCTCCGGGACAGGGTCGAGGCCCCAGCATTTT
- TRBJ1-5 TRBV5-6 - CASSLSGPSTNQPQHF TGTGCCAGCAGCTTGAGCGGTCCCAGTACAAATCAGCCCCAGCATTTT
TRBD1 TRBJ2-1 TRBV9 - CASSARGGSPQFF TGTGCCAGCAGCGCCCGAGGGGGCTCGCCGCAGTTCTTC
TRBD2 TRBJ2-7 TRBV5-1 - CASSLVAGTYEQYF TGCGCCAGCAGCTTGGTAGCGGGTACCTACGAGCAGTACTTC
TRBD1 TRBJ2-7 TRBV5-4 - CAFQTYNPGQGAYEQYF TGTGCCTTCCAAACCTATAATCCGGGACAGGGGGCCTACGAGCAGTACTTC
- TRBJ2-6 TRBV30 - CAWSVRDSHSGANVLTF TGTGCCTGGAGTGTGCGCGACAGCCACTCTGGGGCCAACGTCCTGACTTTC
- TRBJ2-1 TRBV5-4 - CASHRDYNEQFF TGTGCCAGCCACAGGGACTACAATGAGCAGTTCTTC
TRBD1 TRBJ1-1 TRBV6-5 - CASSYVRGRVNTKAFF TGTGCCAGCAGTTACGTCAGGGGGCGCGTGAACACTAAAGCTTTCTTT
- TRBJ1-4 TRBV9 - CASSVGQGGEKLFF TGTGCCAGCAGCGTAGGTCAGGGAGGGGAAAAACTGTTTTTT
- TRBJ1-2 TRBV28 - CASSLPPNYGYTF TGTGCCAGCAGTTTACCCCCAAACTATGGCTACACCTTC
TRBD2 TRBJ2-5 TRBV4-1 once CASSQVSGGVQETQYF TGCGCCAGCAGCCAAGTTTCCGGGGGGGTTCAAGAGACCCAGTACTTC
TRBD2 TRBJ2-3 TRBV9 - CASSVGSAGGPGDTQYF TGTGCCAGCAGCGTAGGCTCGGCGGGGGGACCCGGAGATACGCAGTATTTT
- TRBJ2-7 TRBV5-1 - CASSLGASYEQYF TGCGCCAGCAGCTTGGGAGCGTCCTACGAGCAGTACTTC
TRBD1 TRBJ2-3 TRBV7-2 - CASSLGGGAVNTQYF TGTGCCAGCAGCTTAGGAGGGGGCGCGGTGAATACGCAGTATTTT
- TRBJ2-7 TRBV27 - CASSFKFLVGVTYEQYF TGTGCCAGCAGTTTTAAGTTTCTTGTCGGTGTTACGTACGAGCAGTACTTC
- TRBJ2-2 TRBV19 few CASSQSGAAGELFF TGTGCCAGTAGTCAATCAGGGGCAGCCGGGGAGCTGTTTTTT
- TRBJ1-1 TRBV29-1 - CGTPGIVTEAFF TGCGGTACCCCAGGGATCGTCACTGAAGCTTTCTTT
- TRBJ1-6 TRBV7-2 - CASSLLFSPDSPLHF TGTGCCAGCAGCTTACTGTTTTCCCCAGATTCACCCCTCCACTTT
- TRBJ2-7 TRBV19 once CASSRTTMYEQYF TGTGCCAGTTCACGGACTACTATGTACGAGCAGTACTTC
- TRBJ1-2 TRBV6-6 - CAGRSGSYTF TGTGCCGGGAGGTCAGGGTCCTACACCTTC
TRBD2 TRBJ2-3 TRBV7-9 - CASSLVAGGTDTQYF TGTGCCAGCAGCTTAGTAGCGGGGGGCACAGATACGCAGTATTTT
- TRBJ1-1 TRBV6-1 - CASSEASAGYTEAFF TGTGCCAGCAGTGAAGCGTCGGCGGGGTACACTGAAGCTTTCTTT
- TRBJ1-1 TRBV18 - CASSPPSRGVTEAFF TGTGCCAGCTCACCACCTTCCAGGGGCGTCACTGAAGCTTTCTTT
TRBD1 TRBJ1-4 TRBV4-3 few CASSHSPRDRGQGNEKLFF TGCGCCAGCAGCCACTCTCCCAGGGACAGGGGGCAGGGTAATGAAAAACTGTTTTTT
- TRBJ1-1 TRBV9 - CASSRELGTEAFF TGTGCCAGCAGCCGGGAGCTGGGCACTGAAGCTTTCTTT
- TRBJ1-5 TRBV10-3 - CATQRTASNQPQHF TGTGCCACTCAGAGGACTGCTAGCAATCAGCCCCAGCATTTT
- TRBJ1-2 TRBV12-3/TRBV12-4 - CASSLPGVGYTF TGTGCCAGCAGTTTACCGGGTGTGGGCTACACCTTC
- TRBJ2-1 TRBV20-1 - CSASGQNNNEQFF TGCAGTGCTAGTGGGCAGAACAACAATGAGCAGTTCTTC
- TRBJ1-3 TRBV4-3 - CASSQAGIGNTIYF TGCGCCAGCAGCCAAGCAGGTATTGGAAACACCATATATTTT
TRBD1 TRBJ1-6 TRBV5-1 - CASSLGDRGKTPLHF TGCGCCAGCAGCTTGGGGGACAGGGGTAAAACACCCCTCCACTTT
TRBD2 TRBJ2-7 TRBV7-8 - CASSLNRGVLSYEQYF TGTGCCAGCAGCTTAAACCGGGGGGTTCTCTCCTACGAGCAGTACTTC
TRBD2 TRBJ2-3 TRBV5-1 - CASSSGLAGGRLTDTQYF TGCGCCAGCAGCTCAGGACTAGCGGGAGGGCGTTTGACAGATACGCAGTATTTT
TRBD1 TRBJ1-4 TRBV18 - CASSPLQGAGEKLFF TGTGCCAGCTCACCATTGCAGGGGGCAGGGGAAAAACTGTTTTTT
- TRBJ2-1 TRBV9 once CASSYAGSSYNEQFF TGTGCCAGCAGCTATGCCGGGAGCTCCTACAATGAGCAGTTCTTC
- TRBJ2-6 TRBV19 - CASRSGRAGANVLTF TGTGCCAGTAGATCCGGCAGGGCTGGGGCCAACGTCCTGACTTTC
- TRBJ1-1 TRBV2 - CASTRGVEAFF TGTGCCAGCACTCGGGGAGTTGAAGCTTTCTTT
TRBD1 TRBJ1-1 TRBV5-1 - CASSVDRVNTEAFF TGCGCCAGCAGCGTCGACAGGGTGAACACTGAAGCTTTCTTT
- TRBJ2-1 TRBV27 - CASSLGPYGVHNEQFF TGTGCCAGCAGTTTAGGACCTTACGGGGTTCACAATGAGCAGTTCTTC
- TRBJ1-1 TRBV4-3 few CASSQGFRVVNTEAFF TGCGCCAGCAGCCAAGGCTTCCGGGTGGTGAACACTGAAGCTTTCTTT
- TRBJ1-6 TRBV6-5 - CASSPPGASSPLHF TGTGCCAGCAGCCCCCCTGGGGCGAGTTCACCCCTCCACTTT